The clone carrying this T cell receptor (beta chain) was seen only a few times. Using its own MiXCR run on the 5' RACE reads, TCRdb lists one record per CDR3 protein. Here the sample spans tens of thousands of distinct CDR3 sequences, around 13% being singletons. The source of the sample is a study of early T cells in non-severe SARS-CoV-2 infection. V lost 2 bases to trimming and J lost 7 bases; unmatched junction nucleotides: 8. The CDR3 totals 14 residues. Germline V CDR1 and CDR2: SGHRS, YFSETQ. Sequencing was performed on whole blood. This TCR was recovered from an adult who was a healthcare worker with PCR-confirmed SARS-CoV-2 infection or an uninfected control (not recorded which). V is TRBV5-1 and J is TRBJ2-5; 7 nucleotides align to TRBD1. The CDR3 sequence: CASSFTGALGTQYF. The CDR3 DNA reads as TGCGCCAGCAGCTTTACAGGGGCGCTGGGGACCCAGTACTTC.